The 32 T cell receptor beta chains below were found in one sample sequenced in a study of technical replicates of blood from several donors. Clones were read by immunoSEQ multiplex PCR, and TCRdb kept only the in-frame ones, dropping some. The data hold around 95,000 clones, with approximately 94% observed a single time. What was sequenced was T cells isolated from PBMCs. The source is a human donor in good health.

The gene calls are TRBV11-3 and TRBJ2-3; 9 bases map to TRBD2. The junction had 4 bases not matched to a gene; V was cut back by 4 bases and J by 2 bases. The CDR3 contains 15 residues. Germline CDR1 is SGHNT and CDR2 is YENEEA. CDR3 bases: TGTGCCAGCAGCTCTGGCGGGGGGGCCACAGATACGCAGTATTTT. Translated: CASSSGGGATDTQYF.

The V and J genes are TRBV10-3 and TRBJ2-7; 10 nucleotides line up with TRBD1. This CDR3 is built from 14 residues. Unmatched junction bases numbered 3, after V lost 2 bases and J lost 5 bases. CDR1 is ENHRY and CDR2 is SYGVKD in the germline V gene. CDR3 sequence: CAISERTGGNEQYF. In DNA form, the CDR3 reads TGTGCCATCAGTGAGAGGACAGGGGGTAACGAGCAGTACTTC.

This chain links TRBV5-1 with TRBJ2-7, with D perhaps TRBD2 (7 bases). Germline V lookup: CDR1 SGHRS, CDR2 YFSETQ. This CDR3 spans 21 amino acids. The V end lost 4 bases, the J end lost 4 bases, and 36 bases lay between the germline ends. This CDR3 is CASSGSPRGALRGRYEYEQYF. The CDR3 nucleotides read TGCGCCAGCAGCGGCTCCCCCCGGGGGGCGCTTAGAGGAAGATATGAATACGAGCAGTACTTC.

This rearrangement joins TRBV2 to TRBJ2-7; D is uncertain. The V end lost 6 bases, the J end lost 2 bases, and 14 bases lay between the germline ends. Germline values: CDR1 SNHLY, CDR2 FYNNEI. This CDR3 is 14 amino acids long. The CDR3 DNA reads as TGTGCCAGCAGCTACCGGGTCCTCGCCTACGAGCAGTACTTC. It encodes CASSYRVLAYEQYF.

V usage is TRBV5-1 and J usage is TRBJ2-4; TRBD2 matches at 15 bases. V dropped 3 bases and J dropped 6; count of bases not matched to a gene: 7. Germline assignment: CDR1 SGHRS and CDR2 YFSETQ. CDR3 length: 17 amino acids. The CDR3 reads CASSWGLAGGLPNIQYF. The CDR3 coding sequence is TGCGCCAGCAGCTGGGGACTAGCGGGGGGCCTCCCAAACATTCAGTACTTC.

This clone was seen a single time. The chain joins TRBV30 to TRBJ2-2; tentative D call: TRBD1 (6 bases). V lost 6 bases to trimming and J lost 10 bases, with 18 bases between them. The germline CDR1 and CDR2 sequences are GTSNPN and SVGIG (reference sequence). The CDR3 extends over 13 amino acids. Written as DNA, the CDR3 is TGTGCCTGTAGACAGGATCATCACCCGGAGCTGTTTTTT. Amino acids: CACRQDHHPELFF. Combining the CDR3 with reference TRBV30 and TRBJ2-2 gives the whole variable domain SQTIHQWPATLVQPVGSPLSLECTVEGTSNPNLYWYRQAAGRGLQLLFYSVGIGQISSEVPQNLSASRPQDRQFILSSKKLLLSDSGFYLCACRQDHHPELFFGEGSRLTVL.

This clone turned up a few times. The J gene is TRBJ2-2, the V gene TRBV9, with TRBD2 matching 8 bases. This CDR3 region has 17 residues. CDR1 is SGDLS and CDR2 is YYNGEE in the germline V gene. With 2 bases clipped from V and 1 base from J, the junction kept 7 bases outside the gene matches. The CDR3 DNA is TGTGCCAGCAGCGTGGGGGGTAGCGGGGTGAACACCGGGGAGCTGTTTTTT. Its protein is CASSVGGSGVNTGELFF.

As DNA, the CDR3 is TGTGCCAGCAGGCAGGCCCGAAACTATGGCTACACCTTC. Translated, it gives CASRQARNYGYTF. J is TRBJ1-2 and V is TRBV27; no clear D gene. V was clipped by 6 bases and J by 2 bases, with 10 bases between them. The CDR3 sequence is 13 residues long. The germline V gene encodes CDR1 MNHEY and CDR2 SMNVEV (reference sequence).

J is TRBJ2-3 and V is TRBV5-1; tentative D call: TRBD2 (5 bases). With 4 bases removed from V and 0 bases from J, the gap between germline ends came to 18 bases. Germline CDR1 is SGHRS and CDR2 is YFSETQ. The CDR3 runs 17 residues. CDR3: CASSTGKKGRSTDTQYF. CDR3 sequence (DNA): TGCGCCAGCAGCACCGGGAAGAAAGGCCGAAGCACAGATACGCAGTATTTT.

The chain has TRBV9 and TRBJ2-1; D might be TRBD1 (5 bases). The CDR3 contains 13 residues. V lost 0 bases to trimming and J lost 9 bases, with 10 bases between them. CDR1 and CDR2 from the germline V gene are SGDLS and YYNGEE. The CDR3 spells CASSVVSQGEQFF. The CDR3 DNA is TGTGCCAGCAGCGTAGTGTCCCAGGGTGAGCAGTTCTTC. Full variable domain (remainder filled in from reference TRBV9 and TRBJ2-1): DSGVTQTPKHLITATGQRVTLRCSPRSGDLSVYWYQQSLDQGLQFLIQYYNGEERAKGNILERFSAQQFPDLHSELNLSSLELGDSALYFCASSVVSQGEQFFGPGTRLTVL.

V is TRBV28 and J is TRBJ1-4, with 8 positions matching TRBD1. The germline V gene encodes CDR1 MDHEN and CDR2 SYDVKM. This CDR3 has 16 residues. Trimming removed 5 bases from V and 7 bases from J; junction bases left unmatched: 12. CDR3 in DNA: TGTGCCAGCAGTATGCCCCCGGACAGGGTTCGTGAAAAACTGTTTTTT. Protein: CASSMPPDRVREKLFF.

The chain links TRBV6-6 to TRBJ1-1, with D unclear. Germline V gives CDR1 MNHNY, CDR2 SVGAGI (reference sequence). The CDR3 covers 14 residues. V was clipped by 4 bases and J by 0 bases, with 9 bases between them. The CDR3 sequence: CASSSFAVNTEAFF. The CDR3 DNA reads TGTGCCAGCAGTTCATTCGCGGTGAACACTGAAGCTTTCTTT.

The rearrangement links TRBV6-1 to TRBJ2-5, with D possibly TRBD1 on 5 matching bases. The CDR3 has 13 residues. Between the trimmed V and J ends, which lost 6 bases and 2 bases, there was a span of 10 bases. Germline-derived CDR1 and CDR2 are MNHNS and SASEGT. The CDR3 sequence is CASSPRVQETQYF. CDR3 bases: TGTGCCAGCAGCCCCAGGGTTCAAGAGACCCAGTACTTC.

V is TRBV13 and J is TRBJ1-5; D perhaps matches TRBD1 (5 bases). Trimming left V 0 bases short and J 4 bases short, with 7 bases between. CDR3 size: 14 residues. CDR1 is PRHDT and CDR2 is FYEKMQ in the germline V gene (reference sequence). The CDR3 DNA reads as TGTGCCAGCAGCTTAGGTCGGGGGAATCAGCCCCAGCATTTT. It codes for CASSLGRGNQPQHF. Drawing the rest from reference TRBV13 and TRBJ1-5, the complete variable domain is AAGVIQSPRHLIKEKRETATLKCYPIPRHDTVYWYQQGPGQDPQFLISFYEKMQSDKGSIPDRFSAQQFSDYHSELNMSSLELGDSALYFCASSLGRGNQPQHFGDGTRLSIL.

The chain has TRBV11-2 and TRBJ2-2; the match to TRBD2 covers 12 bases. Per germline, CDR1 SGHAT and CDR2 FQNNGV. This CDR3 is 15 amino acids long. Trimming at V came to 5 bases and at J to 6 bases, leaving 4 bases not matched to a gene. This chain's CDR3 is CASSPSGRAAGELFF. CDR3 DNA: TGTGCCAGCAGCCCTAGCGGGAGGGCAGCCGGGGAGCTGTTTTTT.

This chain uses TRBV28 with TRBJ1-1, with D perhaps TRBD1 (6 bases). This CDR3 is built from 15 residues. CDR1 is MDHEN and CDR2 is SYDVKM in the germline V gene. V lost 6 bases and J lost 0, with 14 bases in between. The CDR3 sequence: CASRPQGLMNTEAFF. The CDR3 coding sequence is TGTGCCAGCAGGCCCCAGGGGCTAATGAACACTGAAGCTTTCTTT.

This chain uses TRBV6-5 with TRBJ1-6, with 10 bases that match TRBD1. The ends lost 7 bases at V and 10 bases at J; junction bases unmatched: 7. Germline V gene sequence: CDR1 MNHEY, CDR2 SVGAGI. The CDR3 totals 14 residues. CDR3 amino acids: CASNAGQGISPLHF. CDR3 coding DNA: TGTGCCAGCAATGCGGGACAGGGGATATCACCCCTCCACTTT.

The DNA for the CDR3 is TGTGCCAGTAGATCGGGACACATCTGGGGAAACACCATATATTTT. Encoded protein: CASRSGHIWGNTIYF. The chain is built from TRBV19 and TRBJ1-3; D is possibly TRBD1 (6 bases). Germline CDR1 and CDR2: LNHDA and SQIVND (reference sequence). The CDR3 extends over 15 amino acids. V lost 6 bases to trimming and J lost 4 bases, with 16 bases between them.

A single count supports this clone. This rearrangement joins TRBV7-2 to TRBJ2-3; 7 bases map to TRBD2. Unmatched junction bases numbered 6, after V lost 3 bases and J lost 6 bases. The CDR3 is 14 amino acids. In germline, CDR1 is SGHTA, CDR2 FQGNSA. DNA for the CDR3: TGTGCCAGCAGCTTGGGCGGGAGAGCCGATACGCAGTATTTT. Protein product: CASSLGGRADTQYF.

This chain uses TRBV15 with TRBJ2-7; 10 bases align to TRBD2. There are 18 residues in the CDR3. With 2 bases clipped from V and 3 bases from J, the junction kept 13 bases outside the gene matches. The germline V gene has CDR1 LNHNV and CDR2 YYDKDF (reference sequence). In DNA, the CDR3 is TGTGCCACCAGCAGAACCTCCGGCGGGGCTAGCGGGAGCTACGAGCAGTACTTC. Encoded protein: CATSRTSGGASGSYEQYF. Supplemented by reference TRBV15 and TRBJ2-7, the full variable domain reads DAMVIQNPRYQVTQFGKPVTLSCSQTLNHNVMYWYQQKSSQAPKLLFHYYDKDFNNEADTPDNFQSRRPNTSFCFLDIRSPGLGDTAMYLCATSRTSGGASGSYEQYFGPGTRLTVT.

V and J are TRBV6-6 and TRBJ2-7; 7 bases are a match to TRBD1. Trimming took 9 bases from V and 3 from J; bases not matched to a gene: 8. CDR1 is MNHNY, CDR2 SVGAGI, per germline (reference sequence). The CDR3 runs to 13 residues. CDR3: CASSQGVGYEQYF. CDR3 DNA sequence: TGTGCCAGTAGCCAGGGGGTAGGCTACGAGCAGTACTTC.

This chain links TRBV4-1 with TRBJ2-7; 10 bases fit TRBD2. The CDR3 loop spans 18 amino acids. The junction had 14 bases not matched to a gene; V was cut back by 1 base and J by 5 bases. Germline CDR1 is MGHRA and CDR2 is YSYEKL. The CDR3 region is CASSQGLAGARDWDEQYF. The CDR3 DNA sequence: TGCGCCAGCAGCCAAGGGCTAGCGGGGGCCCGAGACTGGGACGAGCAGTACTTC.

This clone came up once. The rearrangement uses TRBV15 and TRBJ2-1; 8 bases are shared with TRBD2. After removal of 4 bases from V and 3 bases from J, the junction contained 5 bases not matched to a gene. The CDR3 covers 15 residues. Germline CDR1 reads LNHNV; CDR2 reads YYDKDF (reference sequence). CDR3 in amino acids: CATSTESGGYNEQFF. Written as DNA, the CDR3 is TGTGCCACCAGCACGGAAAGCGGGGGCTACAATGAGCAGTTCTTC.

This rearrangement joins TRBV28 to TRBJ1-1; D remains unclear. Germline V CDR1 and CDR2: MDHEN, SYDVKM. V was pared by 4 bases and J by 0 bases, with 9 bases between. The CDR3 is 14 amino acids. CDR3 bases: TGTGCCAGCAGTTCACGACTTTTGAACACTGAAGCTTTCTTT. Translated: CASSSRLLNTEAFF.

The chain couples TRBV6-5 to TRBJ2-7; weak D call: TRBD1 (6 bases). Germline V gene sequence: CDR1 MNHEY, CDR2 SVGAGI. V was trimmed by 8 bases and J by 1 base, leaving 15 bases between them. The CDR3 extends over 14 amino acids. CDR3 protein: CASLPRQGSYEQYF. DNA of the CDR3: TGTGCCAGCCTCCCAAGGCAGGGGTCCTACGAGCAGTACTTC.

CDR3 sequence reads: CASSNLEGNTDTQYF. The CDR3 region has the DNA TGCGCCAGCAGCAATTTGGAGGGAAACACAGATACGCAGTATTTT. The gene calls are TRBV5-1 and TRBJ2-3; maybe TRBD2 (6 bases). Trimming took off 4 bases at V and 2 bases at J, with 14 bases between the two ends. The CDR3 runs 15 residues. CDR1 and CDR2 (germline): SGHRS, YFSETQ.

CDR3 amino acids: CASSLDRTRTETQYF. In DNA, the CDR3 is TGTGCCAGCAGCCTCGATCGGACTAGGACAGAGACCCAGTACTTC. V is TRBV7-2 and J is TRBJ2-5; 7 bases line up with TRBD2. Germline V CDR1 and CDR2: SGHTA, FQGNSA. The CDR3 contains 15 residues. The V gene end was trimmed by 5 bases and the J gene end by 4 bases; junction bases not matched to a gene: 10.

The chain recombines TRBV27 with TRBJ1-4; 7 bases map to TRBD1. V was pared by 2 bases and J by 7 bases, with 13 bases of the junction left unmatched. Germline assignment: CDR1 MNHEY and CDR2 SMNVEV (reference sequence). The CDR3 spans 17 residues. CDR3 region: CASSLGGAGGDGEKLFF. The CDR3 nucleotides are TGTGCCAGCAGTTTAGGAGGGGCAGGGGGTGATGGTGAAAAACTGTTTTTT.

The rearrangement joins TRBV5-1 to TRBJ2-5; a possible D gene is TRBD2 (6 bases). Germline V gene sequence: CDR1 SGHRS, CDR2 YFSETQ. This CDR3 contains 17 residues. The germline V and J ends were trimmed by 0 bases and 5 bases, with 20 bases remaining between them. CDR3 in amino acids: CASSLADSGPRRETQYF. CDR3 nucleotides: TGCGCCAGCAGCTTGGCCGATAGCGGACCTCGGCGGGAGACCCAGTACTTC.

The rearrangement joins TRBV19 to TRBJ2-3; possible D gene TRBD1, 6 bases. The V end lost 5 bases, the J end lost 2 bases, and 14 bases lay between the germline ends. Looked up from germline, CDR1 is LNHDA and CDR2 is SQIVND (reference sequence). The length of the CDR3 is 15 residues. CDR3 in DNA: TGTGCCAGTAGTCCGGGACATACGCTCACAGATACGCAGTATTTT. It encodes CASSPGHTLTDTQYF.

The chain links TRBV7-2 to TRBJ1-5; 10 bases fit TRBD1. This CDR3 has 15 amino acids. Trimming took 5 bases from V and 6 from J; bases not matched to a gene: 7. Germline CDR1 SGHTA, CDR2 FQGNSA. The CDR3 bases are TGTGCCAGCAGCCCAGGGACAGGGGCCATTCAGCCCCAGCATTTT. It translates to CASSPGTGAIQPQHF.

Only one count was recorded for this clone. This chain joins TRBV4-2 and TRBJ2-1, with TRBD2 as a possible D gene (5 bases). V lost 0 bases, J lost 0 bases, and 9 bases lay in between. The CDR3 spans 16 residues. The germline gives CDR1 LGHNA, CDR2 YNFKEQ. DNA of the CDR3: TGTGCCAGCAGCCAAGACGGGGTGAGCTCCTACAATGAGCAGTTCTTC. Protein: CASSQDGVSSYNEQFF.